This T cell receptor beta chain originates from a study of tumor and adjacent non-tumor tissue in lung cancer. Study-wide background: The cohort had about a dozen adenocarcinoma, a couple of squamous cell and 1 small cell patients. Points from the study as a whole: Higher tumor TCR diversity was associated with shorter survival.

In this sample, this clonotype turned up many times. Its matching antigen is unknown. The CDR3 runs 15 residues. Trimming took off 6 bases at V and 1 base at J, with 14 bases between the two ends. Germline V gives CDR1 SGHAT, CDR2 FQNNGV. This sample's RNA came from whole unsorted tissue. TCRbeta libraries were built with three rounds of nested PCR, modified from ARM-PCR. TCRdb reprocessed the multiplex PCR reads with MiXCR, giving one entry per CDR3 protein. This sample has approximately 120,000 distinct CDR3 sequences, with roughly 77% found just once. The specimen was lung tumor tissue. The source of this sequence is a woman in her sixties or seventies with non-small cell lung cancer. V gene TRBV11-2 combines with J gene TRBJ2-3, with D possibly being TRBD2 (7 bases). The DNA for the CDR3 is TGTGCCAGCAGGAGGGGGGGGGCTGGCACAGATACGCAGTATTTT. It is translated as CASRRGGAGTDTQYF.